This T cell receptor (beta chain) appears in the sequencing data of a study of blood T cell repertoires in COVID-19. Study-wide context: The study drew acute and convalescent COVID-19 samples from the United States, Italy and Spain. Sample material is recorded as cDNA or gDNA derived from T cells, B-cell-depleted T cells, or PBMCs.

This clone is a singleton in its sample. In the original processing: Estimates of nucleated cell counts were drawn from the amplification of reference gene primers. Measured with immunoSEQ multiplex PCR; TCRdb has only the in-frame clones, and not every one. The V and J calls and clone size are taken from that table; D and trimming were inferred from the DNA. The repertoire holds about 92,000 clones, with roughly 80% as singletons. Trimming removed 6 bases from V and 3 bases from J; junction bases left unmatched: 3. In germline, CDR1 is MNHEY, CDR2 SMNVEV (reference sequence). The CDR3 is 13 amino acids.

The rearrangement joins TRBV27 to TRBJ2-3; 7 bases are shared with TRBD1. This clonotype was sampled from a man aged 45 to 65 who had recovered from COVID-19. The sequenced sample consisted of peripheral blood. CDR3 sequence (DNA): TGTGCCAGCAGGTACAGGGGTACAGATACGCAGTATTTT. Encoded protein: CASRYRGTDTQYF.